This T cell receptor beta chain was captured in a study of blood T cell repertoires in COVID-19. In terms of age and location, participants ranged from roughly 18 to 90 years and lived in fewer than 30 US areas. Clinical history as reported by participants underpinned cohort assignment. This CDR3 spans 15 amino acids. Germline V CDR1 and CDR2: LGHDT, YNNKEL (reference sequence). The V and J ends lost 5 bases and 4 bases, in that order; junction bases with no gene match: 5. As originally analysed: Estimated nucleated cell counts came from reference gene primer amplification. Method: immunoSEQ multiplex PCR; TCRdb's copy keeps in-frame clones and lacks some. From that table come the V and J calls and clone size; the DNA was used to work out D and trimming. The top ten clones hold more than 3% of a sample with about 140,000 clones, around four fifths of them seen once.

The sample consisted of PBMCs or T cells enriched from blood (not recorded which). The receptor was isolated from a woman between 45 and 60 years old with acute COVID-19. The chain couples TRBV3-1 (or the pseudogene TRBV3-2) to TRBJ2-5; 12 positions match TRBD1. CDR3 sequence (DNA): TGTGCCAGCAGCTGGGGACAGGGGGCGGGAGAGACCCAGTACTTC. It is translated as CASSWGQGAGETQYF.